Sequencing of this T cell receptor beta chain was carried out in a study of blood T cells in healthy people across ages. Study-level results: While age rose, TCR beta diversity per million T cells dropped in a roughly linear way. Nothing was known about donor CMV status, and this possibly confounded expanded clonotype changes.

The second PCR ran about 6 to 11 cycles with a sample-barcoded 5' primer and J-beta primers. TCRdb reprocessed the 5' RACE reads via MiXCR and lists one record per CDR3 protein. The data contain more than 800,000 distinct CDR3 sequences, 25% to 35% of them singletons. Many counts were recorded for this clonotype. Its antigen is as yet unknown. The CDR3 length is 17 residues. From germline, CDR1 is SGHTA and CDR2 FQGNSA. V shed 0 bases and J 8 bases; nucleotides not matched to a gene: 11. This sequence was found in a woman of 80 years or more in good health. The V and J genes are TRBV7-2 and TRBJ2-1; 9 bases are shared with TRBD2. The sequenced sample was blood. Here the CDR3 reads CASSLASLRGGYYEQFF. CDR3 DNA: TGTGCCAGCAGCTTAGCGTCCCTGCGGGGGGGTTACTATGAGCAGTTCTTC.